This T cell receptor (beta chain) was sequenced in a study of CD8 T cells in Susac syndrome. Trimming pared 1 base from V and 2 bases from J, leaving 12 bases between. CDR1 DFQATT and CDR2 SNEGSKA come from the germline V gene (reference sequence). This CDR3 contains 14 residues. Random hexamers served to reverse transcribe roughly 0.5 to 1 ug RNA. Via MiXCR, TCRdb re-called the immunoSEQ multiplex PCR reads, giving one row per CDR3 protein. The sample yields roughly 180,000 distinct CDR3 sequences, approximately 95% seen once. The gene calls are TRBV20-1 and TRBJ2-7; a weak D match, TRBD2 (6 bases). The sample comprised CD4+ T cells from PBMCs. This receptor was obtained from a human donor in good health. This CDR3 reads CSARVTGAAYEQYF. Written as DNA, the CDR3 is TGCAGTGCTAGAGTAACGGGAGCTGCCTACGAGCAGTACTTC.